Presented here are 3 T cell receptor beta chains from one specimen sequenced in a study of T cell responses to AZD1222 COVID-19 vaccine. Profiling relied on immunoSEQ multiplex PCR, and the TCRdb table lists in-frame clones only, not all of them. The sample yields some 150,000 clones, 92% seen once. Sequencing used peripheral blood, obtained on day 0 of MenACWY control vaccination. These receptors were obtained from an adult in good health.

The chain recombines TRBV12-5 with TRBJ1-5, with D uncertain. The CDR3 loop spans 15 amino acids. Per the germline V gene, CDR1 is LGHNT and CDR2 is FRNRAP. Trimming took 0 bases from V and 5 from J, leaving 11 bases between them. CDR3 residues: CASGLVEPIDQPQHF. CDR3 in DNA: TGTGCTAGTGGTTTGGTAGAGCCCATTGATCAGCCCCAGCATTTT.

The chain joins TRBV30 to TRBJ1-2, with unresolved D. Germline-derived CDR1 and CDR2 are GTSNPN and SVGIG (reference sequence). Deletions cut 1 base from V and 4 bases from J, with 7 bases between. This CDR3 is built from 12 residues. In DNA form, the CDR3 reads TGTGCCTGGAGTGACCCCATCTATGGCTACACCTTC. It specifies CAWSDPIYGYTF.

As DNA, the CDR3 is TGTGCCAGCAGTACGGGACAGGGCTATGGCTACACCTTC. It encodes CASSTGQGYGYTF. The chain employs TRBV6-5 and TRBJ1-2; 9 bases match TRBD1. With V trimmed by 5 bases and J by 4 bases, 2 bases remained unmatched. CDR1 and CDR2 (germline): MNHEY, SVGAGI. The CDR3 loop spans 13 amino acids.